This TCR beta chain was profiled in a study of blood T cells in healthy people across ages. The V and J ends lost 5 bases and 2 bases respectively, with 16 bases between them. Germline lookup yields CDR1 LNHNV and CDR2 YYDKDF (reference sequence). The CDR3 length is 16 residues. Through a sample-barcoded 5' primer and a J-beta primer mix, a second PCR was run for roughly 7 to 11 cycles. A single record per CDR3 protein comes from TCRdb applying MiXCR to the 5' RACE reads. In the table there are roughly 800,000 distinct CDR3 sequences, 58% of which are singletons. This sequence originates from a man aged 25-40 years in good health. The sample was blood. This rearrangement joins TRBV15 to TRBJ2-1, with D possibly matching TRBD1 (6 bases). CDR3 protein: CATSPGRDTTYNEQFF. Written as DNA, the CDR3 is TGTGCCACCAGCCCAGGCCGGGACACCACCTACAATGAGCAGTTCTTC.